Following are 5 T cell receptor beta chains from one sample sequenced in a study of cytomegalovirus exposure and HLA in healthy donors. The primer mix had 60 Vbeta and 13 Jbeta primers. Here immunoSEQ multiplex PCR was the method, and the copy in TCRdb shows in-frame clones only, minus some. Here the sample spans about 35,000 clones, less than 85% being singletons. Input material: PBMCs. The receptor set was obtained from a male donor in good health and CMV-seronegative.

The rearrangement joins TRBV5-1 to TRBJ2-1; the match to TRBD1 covers 8 bases. The CDR3 sequence is 15 residues long. Germline CDR1 is SGHRS and CDR2 is YFSETQ. V gave up 0 bases and J gave up 7 bases; unmatched junction bases: 6. This CDR3 is CASSLEGQGRNEQFF. The CDR3 DNA sequence: TGCGCCAGCAGCTTGGAAGGACAGGGTCGGAATGAGCAGTTCTTC.

This chain joins TRBV5-6 and TRBJ2-7, with D unclear. The CDR3 totals 15 residues. The germline CDR1 and CDR2 sequences are SGHDT and YYEEEE. The germline V and J ends were trimmed by 2 bases and 2 bases, with 14 bases remaining between them. The CDR3 region is CASSFFTGSPYEQYF. CDR3 bases: TGTGCCAGCAGCTTTTTTACGGGTTCTCCCTACGAGCAGTACTTC.

The sample holds one count of this clone. This chain joins TRBV13 and TRBJ2-1; 10 bases line up with TRBD1. V shed 5 bases and J 3 bases; nucleotides not matched to a gene: 7. The germline V gene has CDR1 PRHDT and CDR2 FYEKMQ (reference sequence). CDR3 length: 16 residues. CDR3: CASSHRGQGIYNEQFF. CDR3 nucleotide sequence: TGTGCCAGCAGCCACCGGGGACAGGGGATCTACAATGAGCAGTTCTTC.

This chain connects TRBV28 to TRBJ1-1; no clear D gene. Germline CDR1 MDHEN, CDR2 SYDVKM. Trimming stripped 8 bases from V and 3 bases from J, with 7 bases between. The CDR3 covers 11 residues. The CDR3 reads CASGGYTEAFF. The CDR3 DNA sequence: TGTGCCAGCGGAGGCTACACTGAAGCTTTCTTT.

CDR3 DNA: TGTGCCAGCAGACTTAGCACAGATACGCAGTATTTT. Translated, it gives CASRLSTDTQYF. The chain recombines TRBV6-1 with TRBJ2-3; D is unresolved. The CDR3 is 12 residues long. V lost 6 bases and J 0 bases, leaving 4 bases between the germline ends. Germline CDR1 is MNHNS and CDR2 is SASEGT.